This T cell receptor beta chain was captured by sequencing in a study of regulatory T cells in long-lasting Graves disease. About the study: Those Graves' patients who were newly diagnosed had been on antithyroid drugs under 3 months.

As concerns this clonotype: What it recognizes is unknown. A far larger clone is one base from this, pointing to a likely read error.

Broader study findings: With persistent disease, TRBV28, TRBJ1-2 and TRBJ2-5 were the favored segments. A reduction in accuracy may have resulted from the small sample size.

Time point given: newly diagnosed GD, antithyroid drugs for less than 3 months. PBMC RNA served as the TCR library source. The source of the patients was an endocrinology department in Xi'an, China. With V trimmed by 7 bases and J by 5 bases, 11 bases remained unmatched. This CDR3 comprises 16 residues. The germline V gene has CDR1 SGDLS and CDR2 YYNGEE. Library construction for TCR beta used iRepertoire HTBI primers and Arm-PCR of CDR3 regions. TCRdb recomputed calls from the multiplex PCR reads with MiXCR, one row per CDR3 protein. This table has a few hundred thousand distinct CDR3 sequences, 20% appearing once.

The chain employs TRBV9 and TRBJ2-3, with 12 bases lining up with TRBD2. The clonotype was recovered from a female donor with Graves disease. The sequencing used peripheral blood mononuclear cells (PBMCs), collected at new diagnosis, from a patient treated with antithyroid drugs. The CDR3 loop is CASGLAGPGRKDTQYF. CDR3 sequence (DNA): TGTGCCAGCGGACTAGCGGGACCTGGGAGGAAAGATACGCAGTATTTT.